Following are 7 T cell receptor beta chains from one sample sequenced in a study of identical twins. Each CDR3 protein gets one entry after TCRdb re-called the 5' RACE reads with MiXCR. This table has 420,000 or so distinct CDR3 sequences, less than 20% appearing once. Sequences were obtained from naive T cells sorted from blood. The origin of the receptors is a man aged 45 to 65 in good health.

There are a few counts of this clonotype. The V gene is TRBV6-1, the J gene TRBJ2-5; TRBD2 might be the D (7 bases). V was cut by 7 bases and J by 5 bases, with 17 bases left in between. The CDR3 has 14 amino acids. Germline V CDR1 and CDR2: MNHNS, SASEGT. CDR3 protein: CASKGGIGTETQYF. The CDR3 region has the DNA TGTGCCAGCAAGGGGGGGATTGGTACGGAGACCCAGTACTTC.

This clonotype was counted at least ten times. The CDR3: CSAKQGNYEQYF. CDR3 nucleotide sequence: TGCAGTGCAAAACAGGGCAACTACGAGCAGTACTTC. The chain couples TRBV20-1 to TRBJ2-7; possible D gene TRBD1, 6 bases. The CDR3 consists of 12 residues. CDR1 is DFQATT and CDR2 is SNEGSKA in the germline V gene (reference sequence). Between the trimmed V and J ends, which lost 6 bases and 3 bases, there was a span of 12 bases.

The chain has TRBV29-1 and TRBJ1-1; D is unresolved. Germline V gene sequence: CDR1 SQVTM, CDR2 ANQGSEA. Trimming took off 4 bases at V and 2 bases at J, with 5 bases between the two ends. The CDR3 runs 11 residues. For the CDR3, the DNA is TGCAGCGTTGGCAGCAACACTGAAGCTTTCTTT. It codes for CSVGSNTEAFF.

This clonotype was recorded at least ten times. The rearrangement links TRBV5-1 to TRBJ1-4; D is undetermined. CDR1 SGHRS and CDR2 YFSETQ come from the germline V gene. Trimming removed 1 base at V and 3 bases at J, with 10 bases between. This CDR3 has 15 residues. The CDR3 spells CASSLQSMPNEKLFF. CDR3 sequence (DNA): TGCGCCAGCAGCTTGCAATCAATGCCTAATGAAAAACTGTTTTTT.

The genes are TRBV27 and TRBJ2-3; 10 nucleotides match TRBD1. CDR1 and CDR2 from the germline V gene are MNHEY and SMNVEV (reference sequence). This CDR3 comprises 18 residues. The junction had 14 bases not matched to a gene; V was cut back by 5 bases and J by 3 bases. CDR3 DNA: TGTGCCAGCAGTACCAACCTCGGACAGGGGGTTCTAACAGATACGCAGTATTTT. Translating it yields CASSTNLGQGVLTDTQYF.

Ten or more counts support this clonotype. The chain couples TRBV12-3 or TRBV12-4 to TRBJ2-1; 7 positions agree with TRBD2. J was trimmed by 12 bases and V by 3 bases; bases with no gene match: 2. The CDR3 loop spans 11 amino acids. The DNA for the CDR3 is TGTGCCAGCAGTTTCACGGGAGGGCAGTTCTTC. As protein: CASSFTGGQFF.

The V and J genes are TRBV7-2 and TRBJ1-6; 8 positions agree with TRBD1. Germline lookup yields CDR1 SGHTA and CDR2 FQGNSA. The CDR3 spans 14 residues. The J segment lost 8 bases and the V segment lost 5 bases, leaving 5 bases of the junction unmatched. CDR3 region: CASSPRGRDSPLHF. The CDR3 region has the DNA TGTGCCAGCAGCCCCAGGGGGCGGGATTCACCCCTCCACTTT.